The present entry profiles one T cell receptor (beta chain) with its context. The antigen is undetermined. The sample originates from a study of cytomegalovirus exposure and HLA in healthy donors. Germline V gene data show CDR1 as SGHDT and CDR2 as YYEEEE. V lost 2 bases and J 3 bases, leaving 6 bases between the germline ends. The CDR3 runs to 13 residues. General study findings and limits: Equally common other TCR beta chains were less clonally expanded than HLA-associated ones, a later analysis found. Follow-up analysis later connected one missense variant in DCLRE1C with trimming of TCR beta V- and J-genes.

Primers included in the PCR were 60 Vbeta and 13 Jbeta primers. Measured with immunoSEQ multiplex PCR; TCRdb has only the in-frame clones, and not every one. The sample includes around 160,000 clones, roughly 76% of them seen just once. The gene calls are TRBV5-6 and TRBJ1-5; D unresolved. The receptor was derived from a human donor in good health. Sequencing input: PBMCs. CDR3 coding DNA: TGTGCCAGCAGCTTATCACTCAATCAGCCCCAGCATTTT. The encoded protein is CASSLSLNQPQHF.